This T cell receptor beta chain was sequenced during a study of T cell responses to AZD1222 COVID-19 vaccine (dated by TCRdb to the early 2020s). Describing the broader study: AZD1222 recipients given second doses at about 4 weeks or at about 12 weeks were pooled, since spike-specific TCR depth and breadth were not found to differ between the two schedules. TCR sequencing was performed for roughly 250 trial participants, of whom around 210 were given two doses of AZD1222 and 26 were given two doses of MenACWY control vaccine. Trial participants were enrolled into age subgroups of 18-55, 56-69 and 70-plus years, which contained roughly 140, 27 and 60 TCR-sequenced participants, respectively. Study-wide findings and limitations: Because no day 14 peak-response samples were available, repertoires were characterized only after the peak T cell response. After two AZD1222 doses, spike-specific TCR breadth and depth were significantly higher than at day 0 and than in MenACWY recipients. Nearly half of unique spike-specific TCRs reportedly recognized epitopes outside regions mutated in the B.1.351 and B.1.1.7 variants. The vaccine-associated CD4 TCRs covered the entire spike protein, and the dominant responses fell in regions 160-218 and 743-854. The 56-69-year group was small, and its depth increase did not reach significance, likely because of low power. Participants were mostly white British and included more females than males, and it was suggested by the authors that clonal diversity may have been underestimated. Conclusions about previously exposed vaccinees were limited because only a handful of AZD1222 recipients were SARS-CoV-2 seropositive at baseline.

The sample's time point label is to be understood as: baseline before first vaccination. Vaccinee samples came from UK trials COV001 and COV002, including a single-blind randomized controlled phase 2/3 trial of AZD1222 (ChAdOx1 nCoV-19) in healthy adults. For TCRbeta chain sequencing, PBMC samples were collected from trial participants at day 0 and at day 28 after the second dose. The CDR3 regions of human TCRbeta chains were analyzed by immunosequencing. On the study's bioinformatics: Repertoire TCRs were checked for matches against a reference library of SARS-CoV-2-specific TCRs that had been generated using the MIRA antigen-specificity platform. Breadth meant the fraction of unique TCRs that were SARS-CoV-2-associated, whereas depth meant the fraction of total T cells that were SARS-CoV-2-associated. Using the MIRA data, each spike-specific TCR was assigned both to the spike region to which the TCR was reactive and to a CD4 or CD8 class. Log10-transformed breadth and depth values were compared by one-way ANOVA with Sidak's multiple comparisons tests. In its TCRdb copy, this immuneACCESS table keeps in-frame sequences only and misses some clones. Where compared with another copy, unresolved V genes explain less than half of these, and the others have no known cause. V, J and clone size are those of that table, while D and trimming were read from the DNA. Present in this sample are roughly 130,000 clones, about 94% of which were seen just once. The top ten constitute roughly 6.6% of the sample.

As to this clone: The antigen this receptor binds is unknown. The junction shows a germline mismatch at one end, possibly a read error.

The germline V gene specifies KGHSH as CDR1 and LQKENI as CDR2. The CDR3, from cysteine to phenylalanine, totals 15 residues. The read is trimmed to its CDR3 DNA, 45 bases read in frame from base 1. The TCR originated in an adult in good health. The sequencing here drew on peripheral blood, taken on day 0 of AZD1222 vaccination. This chain is built from TRBV18 and TRBJ2-7, and 7 junctional nucleotides match TRBD2. CDR3 protein: CATSPGETSAYEQYF. The DNA is as follows: TGTGCCACCTCACCTGGCGAAACTAGCGCCTACGAGCAGTACTTC.